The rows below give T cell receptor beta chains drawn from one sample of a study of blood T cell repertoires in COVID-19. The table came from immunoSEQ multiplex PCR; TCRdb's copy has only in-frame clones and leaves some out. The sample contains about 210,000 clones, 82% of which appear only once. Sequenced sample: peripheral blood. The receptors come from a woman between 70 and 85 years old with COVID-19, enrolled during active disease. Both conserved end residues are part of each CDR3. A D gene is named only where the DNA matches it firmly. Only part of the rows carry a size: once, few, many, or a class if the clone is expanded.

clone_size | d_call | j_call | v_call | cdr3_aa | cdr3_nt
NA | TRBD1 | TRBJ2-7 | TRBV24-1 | CATSDSDRAEWYF | TGTGCCACCAGTGACTCCGACAGGGCCGAATGGTACTTC
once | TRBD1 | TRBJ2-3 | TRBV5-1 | CASSLVTGVTDTQYF | TGCGCCAGCAGCTTGGTGACAGGGGTTACAGATACGCAGTATTTT
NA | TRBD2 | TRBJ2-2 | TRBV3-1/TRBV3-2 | CASSHGGRANTGELFF | TGTGCCAGCAGCCACGGGGGGAGGGCCAACACCGGGGAGCTGTTTTTT
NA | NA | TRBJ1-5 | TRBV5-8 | CASSQTGNGNQPQHF | TGTGCCAGCAGCCAAACAGGGAATGGCAATCAGCCCCAGCATTTT
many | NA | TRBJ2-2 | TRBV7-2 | CASSLGADRYTGELFF | TGTGCCAGCAGCTTAGGAGCCGACAGATACACCGGGGAGCTGTTTTTT
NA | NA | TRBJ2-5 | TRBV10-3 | CAMGGVPRETQYF | TGTGCCATGGGAGGAGTTCCCAGGGAGACCCAGTACTTC
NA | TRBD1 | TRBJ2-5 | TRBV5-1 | CASSFQGEETQYF | TGCGCCAGCAGCTTTCAGGGGGAAGAGACCCAGTACTTC
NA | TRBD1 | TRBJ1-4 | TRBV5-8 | CASRRSTGGGSEKLFF | TGTGCCAGCAGACGGTCTACAGGGGGCGGGAGTGAAAAACTGTTTTTT
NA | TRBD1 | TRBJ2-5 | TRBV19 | CASSVDRAQETQYF | TGTGCCAGTAGTGTCGACAGGGCCCAAGAGACCCAGTACTTC
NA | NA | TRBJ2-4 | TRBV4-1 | CASTPIEAKNIQYF | TGCGCCAGCACCCCTATAGAAGCCAAAAACATTCAGTACTTC
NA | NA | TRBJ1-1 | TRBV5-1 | CASSLGPGNTEAFF | TGCGCCAGCAGCTTGGGGCCGGGGAACACTGAAGCTTTCTTT
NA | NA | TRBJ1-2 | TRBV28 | CASSFLEGRNYGYTF | TGTGCCAGCAGTTTTTTGGAGGGGAGGAACTATGGCTACACCTTC
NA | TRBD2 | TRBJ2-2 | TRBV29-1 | CSVGVSGSSNTGELFF | TGCAGCGTTGGGGTTAGCGGGAGTTCGAACACCGGGGAGCTGTTTTTT
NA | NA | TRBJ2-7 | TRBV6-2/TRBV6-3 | CASSYTYEQYF | TGTGCCAGCAGTTATACCTACGAGCAGTACTTC
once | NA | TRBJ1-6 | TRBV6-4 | CASSDPGQSLSPLHF | TGTGCCAGCAGTGACCCCGGACAGTCATTATCACCCCTCCACTTT
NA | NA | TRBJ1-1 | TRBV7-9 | CASSLRAGDQMNTEAFF | TGTGCCAGCAGCCTAAGGGCAGGGGATCAGATGAACACTGAAGCTTTCTTT
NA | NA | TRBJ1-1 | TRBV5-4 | CASSETQGTMNTEAFF | TGTGCCAGCAGCGAGACTCAGGGGACTATGAACACTGAAGCTTTCTTT
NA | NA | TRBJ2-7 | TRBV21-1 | CASSNSGQAMLYEQYF | TGTGCCAGCAGCAATTCTGGACAGGCTATGCTCTACGAGCAGTACTTC
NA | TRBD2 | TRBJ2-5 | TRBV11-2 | CASSLVGGVPETQYF | TGTGCCAGCAGCTTAGTCGGGGGGGTGCCAGAGACCCAGTACTTC
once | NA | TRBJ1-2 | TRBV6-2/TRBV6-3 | CASSYAGNYGYTF | TGTGCCAGCAGTTACGCAGGGAACTATGGCTACACCTTC
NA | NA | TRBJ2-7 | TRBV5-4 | CASSQNLGDKRYEQYF | TGTGCCAGCAGCCAGAATTTAGGGGACAAAAGGTACGAGCAGTACTTC
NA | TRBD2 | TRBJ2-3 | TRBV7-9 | CASSGEPGLGRDTQYF | TGTGCCAGCAGCGGCGAACCGGGACTAGGGAGAGATACGCAGTATTTT
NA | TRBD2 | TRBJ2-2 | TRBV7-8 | CASSPSGTLLNTGELFF | TGTGCCAGCAGTCCTAGCGGGACCCTACTCAACACCGGGGAGCTGTTTTTT
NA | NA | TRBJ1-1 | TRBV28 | CASSLTANTEAFF | TGTGCCAGCAGCCTGACAGCTAACACTGAAGCTTTCTTT
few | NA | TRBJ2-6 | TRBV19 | CASSGRGGAGANVLTF | TGTGCCAGTAGTGGACGAGGGGGGGCTGGGGCCAACGTCCTGACTTTC
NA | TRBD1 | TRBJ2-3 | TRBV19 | CASSIAGQGADTQYF | TGTGCCAGTAGTATAGCCGGACAGGGGGCAGATACGCAGTATTTT
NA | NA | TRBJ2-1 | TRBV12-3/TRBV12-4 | CASTGDDHPEQFF | TGTGCCAGTACAGGCGATGATCACCCTGAGCAGTTCTTC
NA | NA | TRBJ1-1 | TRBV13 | CASSLRGLYTEAFF | TGTGCCAGCAGCTTAAGGGGGTTATATACTGAAGCTTTCTTT
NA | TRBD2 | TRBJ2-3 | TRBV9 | CASSVGEGGNTDTQYF | TGTGCCAGCAGCGTAGGGGAGGGCGGAAACACAGATACGCAGTATTTT
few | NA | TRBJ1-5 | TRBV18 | CASSPFNSNQPQHF | TGTGCCAGCTCACCATTTAATAGCAATCAGCCCCAGCATTTT
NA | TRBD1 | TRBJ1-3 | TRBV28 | CASSSQGENAGNTIYF | TGTGCCAGCAGTTCACAGGGGGAGAACGCTGGAAACACCATATATTTT
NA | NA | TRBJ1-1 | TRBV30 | CASLTSGVTEAFF | TGTGCTAGCCTCACGTCGGGGGTCACTGAAGCTTTCTTT
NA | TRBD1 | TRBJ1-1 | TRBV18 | CASSPMTGGNTEAFF | TGTGCCAGCTCACCGATGACAGGGGGCAACACTGAAGCTTTCTTT
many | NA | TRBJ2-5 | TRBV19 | CASSSPGEPGGETQYF | TGTGCCAGTAGTTCACCAGGGGAGCCTGGTGGGGAGACCCAGTACTTC
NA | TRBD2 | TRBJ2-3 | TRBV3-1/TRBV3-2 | CASSQVGYAAGILGVDTQYF | TGTGCCAGCAGCCAAGTGGGATACGCAGCGGGGATTCTGGGGGTAGATACGCAGTATTTT
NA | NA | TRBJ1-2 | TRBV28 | CASRLRDYGYTF | TGTGCCAGCAGATTGAGGGATTATGGCTACACCTTC
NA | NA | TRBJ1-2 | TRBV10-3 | CAISEFGGEDGYTF | TGTGCCATCAGTGAGTTCGGGGGGGAGGATGGCTACACCTTC
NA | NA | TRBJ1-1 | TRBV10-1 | CASSEDYLNTEAFF | TGCGCCAGCAGTGAGGACTACCTAAACACTGAAGCTTTCTTT
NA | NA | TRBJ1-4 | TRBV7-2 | CASSPAPSATNEKLFF | TGTGCCAGCAGCCCCGCCCCCAGTGCAACTAATGAAAAACTGTTTTTT
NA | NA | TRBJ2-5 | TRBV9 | CASSVGPAEVAQYF | TGTGCCAGCAGCGTGGGGCCAGCCGAAGTCGCCCAGTACTTC
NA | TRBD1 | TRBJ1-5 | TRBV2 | CASTGQGLINQPQHF | TGTGCCAGCACAGGACAGGGTCTAATAAATCAGCCCCAGCATTTT
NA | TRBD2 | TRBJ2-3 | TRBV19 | CASSRPSGRQGFTDTQYF | TGTGCCAGTAGTAGACCTAGCGGGAGACAGGGTTTCACAGATACGCAGTATTTT
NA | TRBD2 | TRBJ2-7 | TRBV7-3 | CASSGHGTSGSYEQYF | TGTGCCAGCAGCGGACACGGGACTAGCGGATCCTACGAGCAGTACTTC
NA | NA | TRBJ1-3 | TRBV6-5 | CASSYGGVLGNTIYF | TGTGCCAGCAGTTACGGAGGGGTACTTGGAAACACCATATATTTT
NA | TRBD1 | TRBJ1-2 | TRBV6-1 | CASSEQGDGYTF | TGTGCCAGCAGTGAACAGGGGGATGGCTACACCTTC
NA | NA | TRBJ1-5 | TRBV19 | CASSKASGNQPQHF | TGTGCCAGTAGTAAAGCGTCAGGGAATCAGCCCCAGCATTTT